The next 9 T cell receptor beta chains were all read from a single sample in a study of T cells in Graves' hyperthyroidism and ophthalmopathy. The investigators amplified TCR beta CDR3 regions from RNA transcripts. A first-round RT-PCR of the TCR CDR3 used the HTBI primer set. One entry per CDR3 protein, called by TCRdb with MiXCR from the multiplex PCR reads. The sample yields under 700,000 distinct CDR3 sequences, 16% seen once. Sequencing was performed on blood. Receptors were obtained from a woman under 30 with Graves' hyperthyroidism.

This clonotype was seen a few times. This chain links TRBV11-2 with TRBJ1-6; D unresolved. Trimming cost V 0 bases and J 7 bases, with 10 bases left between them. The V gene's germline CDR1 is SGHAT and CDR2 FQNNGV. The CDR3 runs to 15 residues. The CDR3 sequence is CASSLDQGINSPLHF. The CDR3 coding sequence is TGTGCCAGCAGCTTAGATCAAGGGATCAATTCACCCCTCCACTTT.

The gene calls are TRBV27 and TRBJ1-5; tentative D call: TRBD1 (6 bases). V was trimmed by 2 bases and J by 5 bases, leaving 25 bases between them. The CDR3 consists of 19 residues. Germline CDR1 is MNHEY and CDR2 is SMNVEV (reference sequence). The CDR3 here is CASSLRGGGGLGIYQPQHF. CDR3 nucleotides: TGTGCCAGCAGTTTAAGAGGGGGTGGAGGGTTGGGGATCTATCAGCCCCAGCATTTT.

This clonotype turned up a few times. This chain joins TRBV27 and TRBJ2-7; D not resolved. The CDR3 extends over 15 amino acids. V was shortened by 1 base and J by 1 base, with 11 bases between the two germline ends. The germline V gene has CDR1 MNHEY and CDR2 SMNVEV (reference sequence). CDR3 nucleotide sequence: TGTGCCAGCAGTTTATACACACACGGGTCCTACGAGCAGTACTTC. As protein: CASSLYTHGSYEQYF.

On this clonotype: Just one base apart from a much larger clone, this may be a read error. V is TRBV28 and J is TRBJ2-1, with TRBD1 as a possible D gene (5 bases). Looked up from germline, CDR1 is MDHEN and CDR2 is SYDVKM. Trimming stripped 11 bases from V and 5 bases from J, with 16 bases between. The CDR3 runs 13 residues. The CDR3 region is CAAQGTPHNEQFF. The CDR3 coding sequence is TGTGCCGCCCAGGGTACCCCCCACAATGAGCAGTTCTTC.

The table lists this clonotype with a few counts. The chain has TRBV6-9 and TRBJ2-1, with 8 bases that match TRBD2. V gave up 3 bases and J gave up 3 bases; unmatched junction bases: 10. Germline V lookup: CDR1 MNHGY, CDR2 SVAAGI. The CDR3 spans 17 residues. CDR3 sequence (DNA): TGTGCCAGCAGTTACTCAATGGGGACTAGTAGCTACAATGAGCAGTTCTTC. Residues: CASSYSMGTSSYNEQFF.

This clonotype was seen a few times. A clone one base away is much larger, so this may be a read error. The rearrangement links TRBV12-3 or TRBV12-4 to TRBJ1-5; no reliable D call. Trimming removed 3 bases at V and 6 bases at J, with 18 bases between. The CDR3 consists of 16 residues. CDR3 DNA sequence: TGTGCCAGCAGTTTCCCCACCTCAAAGGGCACTCAGCCCCAGCATTTT. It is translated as CASSFPTSKGTQPQHF.

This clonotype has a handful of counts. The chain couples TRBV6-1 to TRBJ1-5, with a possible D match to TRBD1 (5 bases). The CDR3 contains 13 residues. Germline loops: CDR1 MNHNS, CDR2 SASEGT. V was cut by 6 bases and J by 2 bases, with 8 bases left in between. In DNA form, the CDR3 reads TGTGCCAGCAGGTGGGGCGGCAATCAGCCCCAGCATTTT. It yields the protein CASRWGGNQPQHF.

The CDR3 region is CATSDASSVGPYNEQFF. Here the CDR3 DNA reads TGTGCCACCAGTGATGCATCTAGCGTCGGGCCCTACAATGAGCAGTTCTTC. The rearrangement uses TRBV24-1 and TRBJ2-1; TRBD2 is a possible D gene (6 bases). Germline V gene sequence: CDR1 KGHDR, CDR2 SFDVKD. The CDR3 consists of 17 residues. The V end lost 3 bases, the J end lost 2 bases, and 16 bases lay between the germline ends.

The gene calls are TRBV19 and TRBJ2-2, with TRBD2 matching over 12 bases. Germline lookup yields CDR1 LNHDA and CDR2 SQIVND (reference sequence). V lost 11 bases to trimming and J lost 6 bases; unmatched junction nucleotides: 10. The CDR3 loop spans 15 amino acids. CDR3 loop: CAARLAGAPAGELFF. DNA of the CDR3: TGTGCCGCGAGACTAGCGGGGGCTCCGGCCGGGGAGCTGTTTTTT.